This T cell receptor (beta chain) was obtained from a study of T cell clonality in common variable immunodeficiency. CVID and control samples used equivalent genomic DNA input. Profiling relied on immunoSEQ multiplex PCR, and the TCRdb table lists in-frame clones only, not all of them. Sampling found around 57,000 clones, none seen once. J gave up 2 bases and V 5 bases, and 5 bases lay outside the gene matches. Germline CDR1 and CDR2: SNHLY and FYNNEI. The CDR3 has 14 amino acids. This clone was picked up a small number of times. The read ends 3 residues before the CDR3 terminus; that terminus is restored from the germline J gene.

Sequenced material: peripheral blood mononuclear cells. The receptor's source is a person aged 18 to 75 in good health. The chain employs TRBV2 and TRBJ1-2; 7 bases map to TRBD1. CDR3 bases read: TGTGCCAGCAGTTTGGGGACAGCAAACTATGGC. Its translation: CASSLGTANYG. The whole CDR3 region reads CASSLGTANYGYTF.